This T cell receptor (beta chain) is drawn from a study of T cells in tuberculosis. Study details: In South Africa, adults with active tuberculosis were compared with IGRA-negative and latently infected IGRA-positive adolescents.

Using immunoSEQ multiplex PCR, the repertoire was profiled, and TCRdb retains in-frame clones only, with some absent. The sample gives tens of thousands of clones, roughly nine tenths of which show up once; 17% is in the top ten. Findings and caveats of the study: Active tuberculosis cases were adults; controls were adolescents. Using the GMM-specific repertoire gave under 90% accuracy versus approximately 70% with motifs.

The CDR3 is made up of 15 amino acids. J lost 5 bases, V lost 1 base, and 6 bases had no gene match. Germline loops: CDR1 SGHAT, CDR2 FQNNGV. For this clone: What it binds is unknown.

This sequence originates from a donor between 10 and 35 years old with latent tuberculosis or without tuberculosis infection. Some clones in this sample may be carry-over from other donors' samples. This chain joins TRBV11-2 and TRBJ2-7, with TRBD1 matching over 9 bases. Sequenced input: PBMCs. CDR3 in amino acids: CASSLGTGEKDEQYF. The CDR3 DNA reads TGTGCCAGCAGCTTAGGGACAGGGGAGAAGGACGAGCAGTACTTC. The variable domain in full, with the rest retrieved from reference TRBV11-2 and TRBJ2-7, is EAGVAQSPRYKIIEKRQSVAFWCNPISGHATLYWYQQILGQGPKLLIQFQNNGVVDDSQLPKDRFSAERLKGVDSTLKIQPAKLEDSAVYLCASSLGTGEKDEQYFGPGTRLTVT.